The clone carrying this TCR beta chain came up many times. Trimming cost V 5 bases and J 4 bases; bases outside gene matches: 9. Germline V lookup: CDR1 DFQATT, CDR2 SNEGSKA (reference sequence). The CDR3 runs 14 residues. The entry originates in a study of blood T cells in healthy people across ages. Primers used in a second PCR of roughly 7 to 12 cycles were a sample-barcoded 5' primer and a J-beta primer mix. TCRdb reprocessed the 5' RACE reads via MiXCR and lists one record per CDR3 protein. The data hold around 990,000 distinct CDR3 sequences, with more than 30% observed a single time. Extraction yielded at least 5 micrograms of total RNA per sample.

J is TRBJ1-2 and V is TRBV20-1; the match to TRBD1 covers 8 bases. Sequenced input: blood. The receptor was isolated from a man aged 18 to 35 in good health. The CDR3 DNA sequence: TGCAGTGCTGCAAAACAGGGGGACGGCTATGGCTACACCTTC. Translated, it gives CSAAKQGDGYGYTF.